This TCR beta chain was recovered during a study of PD-1 blockade in classical Hodgkin lymphoma. About the research overall: Patients had nivolumab dosed at 3 mg/kg, delivered intravenously every 2 weeks. Study-wide points: After ASCT, patients who started nivolumab under 1 year later were excluded.

Every single patient, without exception, relapsed after autologous stem cell transplantation, and brentuximab vedotin exposure varied. Reported best responses ranged across complete response, partial response or progressive disease. Produced via immunoSEQ multiplex PCR; TCRdb's table is partial and in-frame only. The sample lists a few thousand clones, roughly 70% seen once, with approximately 60% in the top ten. This clone appeared a single time. Its matching antigen is unknown. Source: peripheral blood mononuclear cells (PBMCs), taken before the second cycle of nivolumab. This sequence originates from a human donor with classical Hodgkin lymphoma.

The CDR3, as DNA: TGTGCCAGCAGCCCTGTCCAGGGGTACCAAGAGACCCAGTACTTC. Translating it yields CASSPVQGYQETQYF. V gene TRBV7-2 combines with J gene TRBJ2-5; tentative D call: TRBD1 (6 bases). There are 15 residues in the CDR3. The germline gives CDR1 SGHTA, CDR2 FQGNSA. V was cut by 5 bases and J by 0 bases, with 13 bases left in between. The full variable domain, with the rest looked up from reference TRBV7-2 and TRBJ2-5, is GAGVSQSPSNKVTEKGKDVELRCDPISGHTALYWYRQSLGQGLEFLIYFQGNSAPDKSGLPSDRFSAERTGGSVSTLTIQRTQQEDSAVYLCASSPVQGYQETQYFGPGTRLLVL.